This T cell receptor (beta chain) is drawn from a study of radiotherapy plus CTLA-4 blockade in lung cancer. On the study more broadly: Objective responses occurred in about 17% of patients; about 32% had disease control. Study-wide results and caveats: Increased serum interferon-beta after radiation also reportedly predicted response strongly. Radiotherapy plus ipilimumab was followed by expansion in blood of tumor-derived TCR clones.

To note about this clone: Its specificity is not known.

Receiving focal radiation plus CTLA-4 blockade with ipilimumab were patients who had chemo-refractory metastatic non-small-cell lung cancer. The germline V gene has CDR1 SGHRS and CDR2 YFSETQ. The CDR3 contains 15 residues. Trimming at V came to 0 bases and at J to 2 bases, leaving 2 bases not matched to a gene. Sequenced by immunoSEQ multiplex PCR; TCRdb stores in-frame clones only, minus some. This table has roughly 51,000 clones, approximately 86% appearing once. The receptor's source is a human donor with non-small cell lung cancer that progressed on radiotherapy plus ipilimumab. Some clones in this sample may be carry-over from other donors' samples. Specimen: peripheral blood, collected from a patient treated with radiotherapy plus ipilimumab. The V and J genes are TRBV5-1 and TRBJ2-5, with TRBD2 identical over 9 bases. The CDR3 is CASSLASGVQETQYF. DNA of the CDR3: TGCGCCAGCAGCTTGGCTAGCGGGGTTCAAGAGACCCAGTACTTC.